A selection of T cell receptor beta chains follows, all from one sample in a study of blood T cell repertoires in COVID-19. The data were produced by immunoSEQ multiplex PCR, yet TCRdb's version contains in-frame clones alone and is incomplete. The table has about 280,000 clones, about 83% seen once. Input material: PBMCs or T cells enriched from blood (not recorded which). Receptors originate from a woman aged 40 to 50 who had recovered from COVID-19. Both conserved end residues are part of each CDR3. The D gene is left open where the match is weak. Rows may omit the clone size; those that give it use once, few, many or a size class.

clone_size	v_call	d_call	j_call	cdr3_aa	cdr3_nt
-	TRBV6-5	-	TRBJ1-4	CASSQQGLGEKLFF	TGTGCCAGCAGCCAACAGGGCTTGGGTGAAAAACTGTTTTTT
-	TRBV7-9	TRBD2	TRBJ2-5	CASSDTILAGGAETQYF	TGTGCCAGCAGCGATACAATACTAGCGGGAGGAGCGGAGACCCAGTACTTC
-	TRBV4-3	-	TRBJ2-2	CASSQGGRVGTGELFF	TGCGCCAGCAGCCAAGGAGGCAGGGTGGGGACCGGGGAGCTGTTTTTT
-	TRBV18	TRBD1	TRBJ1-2	CASSPRQPGQNNYGYTF	TGTGCCAGCTCACCCCGTCAACCGGGACAGAACAATTATGGCTACACCTTC
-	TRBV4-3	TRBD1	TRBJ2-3	CASSQRDSEGVTDTQYF	TGCGCCAGCAGCCAGAGGGACAGTGAGGGAGTGACAGATACGCAGTATTTT
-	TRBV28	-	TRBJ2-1	CASSSLREQFF	TGTGCCAGCAGTTCGTTGAGGGAGCAGTTCTTC
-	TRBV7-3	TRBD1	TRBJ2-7	CASSRGQASEQYF	TGTGCCAGCAGCCGCGGACAGGCGAGCGAGCAGTACTTC
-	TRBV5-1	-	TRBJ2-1	CASSGGTADNEQFF	TGCGCCAGCAGCGGAGGGACAGCAGACAATGAGCAGTTCTTC
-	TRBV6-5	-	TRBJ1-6	CASRKTGLLNSPLHF	TGTGCCAGCAGGAAAACAGGGTTGCTTAATTCACCCCTCCACTTT
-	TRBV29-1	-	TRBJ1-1	CSVEGGWSPEAFF	TGCAGCGTTGAGGGGGGTTGGAGTCCTGAAGCTTTCTTT
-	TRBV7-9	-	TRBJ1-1	CASSLGSGNVLVF	TGTGCCAGCAGCTTAGGATCAGGGAACGTATTAGTCTTT
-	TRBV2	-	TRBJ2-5	CASSVDRRYQETQYF	TGTGCCAGCAGCGTTGACAGGAGGTACCAAGAGACCCAGTACTTC
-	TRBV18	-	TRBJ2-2	CASSLPTGLNTGELFF	TGTGCCAGCTCACTTCCGACAGGATTGAACACCGGGGAGCTGTTTTTT
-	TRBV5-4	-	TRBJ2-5	CASSLGGANQETQYF	TGTGCCAGCAGCTTGGGCGGGGCAAATCAAGAGACCCAGTACTTC
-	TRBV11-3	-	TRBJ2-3	CASSLSGRTDTQYF	TGTGCCAGCAGCTTATCCGGGAGAACGGATACGCAGTATTTT
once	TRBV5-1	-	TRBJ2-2	CASSLLAGSTGELFF	TGCGCCAGCAGCTTGTTGGCGGGTTCCACCGGGGAGCTGTTTTTT
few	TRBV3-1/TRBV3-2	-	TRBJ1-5	CASSQDRGRNQPQHF	TGTGCCAGCAGCCAAGACAGGGGTAGGAATCAGCCCCAGCATTTT
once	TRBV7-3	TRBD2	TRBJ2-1	CASSLGAGGTYNEQFF	TGTGCCAGCAGCTTAGGAGCGGGAGGAACCTACAATGAGCAGTTCTTC
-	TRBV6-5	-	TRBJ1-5	CASSYSQGRSNQPQHF	TGTGCCAGCAGTTATTCACAGGGACGGAGCAATCAGCCCCAGCATTTT
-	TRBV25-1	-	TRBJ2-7	CASSGSLATYEQYF	TGTGCCAGCAGTGGAAGTCTCGCGACCTACGAGCAGTACTTC
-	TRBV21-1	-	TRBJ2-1	CASSRYIAGVGGTAEQFF	TGTGCCAGCAGCCGCTACATAGCGGGAGTCGGGGGGACGGCTGAGCAGTTCTTC
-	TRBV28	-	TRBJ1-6	CATQRGLTNSPLHF	TGTGCCACCCAGAGAGGGCTGACTAATTCACCCCTCCACTTT
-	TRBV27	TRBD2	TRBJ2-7	CASQVRREGHEQYF	TGTGCCAGCCAAGTCCGGCGGGAGGGCCACGAGCAGTACTTC
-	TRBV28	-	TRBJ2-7	CASMRPAVSSYEQYF	TGTGCCAGCATGAGGCCGGCAGTGAGCTCCTACGAGCAGTACTTC
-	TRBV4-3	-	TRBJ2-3	CASSPSYPDTQYF	TGCGCCAGCAGCCCCAGTTACCCAGATACGCAGTATTTT
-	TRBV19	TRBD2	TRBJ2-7	CASSRTSGTGSYEQYF	TGTGCCAGTAGCCGGACTAGCGGGACCGGCTCCTACGAGCAGTACTTC
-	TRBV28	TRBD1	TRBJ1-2	CASSRTGNSGYTF	TGTGCCAGCAGCCGGACAGGCAACAGTGGCTACACCTTC
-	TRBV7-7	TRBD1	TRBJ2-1	CASSLGQGVDDEQFF	TGTGCTAGCAGCTTGGGACAGGGGGTAGACGATGAGCAGTTCTTC
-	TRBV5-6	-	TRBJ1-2	CASSLIPGQRINYGYTF	TGTGCCAGCAGCTTGATCCCGGGCCAGCGGATTAACTATGGCTACACCTTC
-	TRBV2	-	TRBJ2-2	CARRRAQGGTGELFF	TGTGCCAGGCGACGGGCGCAGGGTGGGACCGGGGAGCTGTTTTTT
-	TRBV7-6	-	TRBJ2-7	CASSRGGTVSYEQYF	TGTGCCAGCAGCCGCGGGGGGACAGTCTCCTACGAGCAGTACTTC
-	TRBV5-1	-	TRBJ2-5	CASSLGTGAAETQYF	TGCGCCAGCAGCCTCGGGACTGGGGCGGCGGAGACCCAGTACTTC
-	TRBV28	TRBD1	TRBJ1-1	CASSSGTGAVNTEAFF	TGTGCCAGCAGTTCCGGGACAGGGGCAGTGAACACTGAAGCTTTCTTT
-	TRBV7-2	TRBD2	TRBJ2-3	CASSLVTSGLEDTQYF	TGTGCCAGCAGCTTAGTGACTAGCGGGTTAGAAGATACGCAGTATTTT
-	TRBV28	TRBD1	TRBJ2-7	CASLTGGASPYEQYF	TGTGCCAGCTTGACAGGGGGCGCCTCACCATACGAGCAGTACTTC
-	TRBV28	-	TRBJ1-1	CASSLREPTEAFF	TGTGCCAGCAGTTTAAGGGAGCCCACTGAAGCTTTCTTT
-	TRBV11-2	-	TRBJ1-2	CASSFEGDYGYTF	TGTGCCAGCAGCTTCGAGGGCGACTATGGCTACACCTTC
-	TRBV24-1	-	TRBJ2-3	CATSDLSPGSSDTQYF	TGTGCCACCAGTGATTTATCCCCCGGGAGCTCAGATACGCAGTATTTT
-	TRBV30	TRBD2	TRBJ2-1	CAWSVEGGLAFKRVNEQFF	TGTGCCTGGAGTGTAGAGGGGGGACTAGCGTTTAAAAGGGTCAATGAGCAGTTCTTC
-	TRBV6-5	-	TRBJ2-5	CASLGPQGETQYF	TGTGCCAGCCTGGGGCCGCAGGGGGAGACCCAGTACTTC
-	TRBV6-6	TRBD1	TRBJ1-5	CASMGQGNNQPQHF	TGTGCCAGTATGGGACAGGGTAACAATCAGCCCCAGCATTTT
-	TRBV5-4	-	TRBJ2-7	CASSLGVTPTYEQYF	TGTGCCAGCAGCTTGGGTGTCACACCCACCTACGAGCAGTACTTC